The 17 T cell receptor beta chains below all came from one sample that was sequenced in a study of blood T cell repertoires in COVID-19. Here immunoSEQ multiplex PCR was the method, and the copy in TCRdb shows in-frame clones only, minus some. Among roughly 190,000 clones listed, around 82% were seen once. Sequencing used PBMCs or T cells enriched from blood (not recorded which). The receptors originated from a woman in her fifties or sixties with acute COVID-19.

The CDR3 coding sequence is TGTGCCACCAGCCAACAAGAGACCCAGTACTTC. Translation gives CATSQQETQYF. V and J are TRBV15 and TRBJ2-5; no reliable D call. There are 11 residues in the CDR3. V lost 5 bases and J lost 2, with 3 bases in between. The germline V gene encodes CDR1 LNHNV and CDR2 YYDKDF (reference sequence). Full variable domain (outside the CDR3, taken from reference TRBV15 and TRBJ2-5): DAMVIQNPRYQVTQFGKPVTLSCSQTLNHNVMYWYQQKSSQAPKLLFHYYDKDFNNEADTPDNFQSRRPNTSFCFLDIRSPGLGDTAMYLCATSQQETQYFGPGTRLLVL.

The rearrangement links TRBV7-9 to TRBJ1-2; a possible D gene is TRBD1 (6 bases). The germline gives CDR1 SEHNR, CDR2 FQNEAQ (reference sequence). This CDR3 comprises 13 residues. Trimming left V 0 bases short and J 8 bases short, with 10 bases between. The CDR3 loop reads CASSLAGQWGYTF. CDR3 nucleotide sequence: TGTGCCAGCAGCTTAGCGGGACAATGGGGCTACACCTTC.

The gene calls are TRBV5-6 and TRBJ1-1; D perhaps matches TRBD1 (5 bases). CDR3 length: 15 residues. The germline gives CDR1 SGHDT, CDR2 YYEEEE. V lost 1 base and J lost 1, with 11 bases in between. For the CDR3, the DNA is TGTGCCAGCAGCTTGACTGCGGGGCAGAACACTGAAGCTTTCTTT. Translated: CASSLTAGQNTEAFF.

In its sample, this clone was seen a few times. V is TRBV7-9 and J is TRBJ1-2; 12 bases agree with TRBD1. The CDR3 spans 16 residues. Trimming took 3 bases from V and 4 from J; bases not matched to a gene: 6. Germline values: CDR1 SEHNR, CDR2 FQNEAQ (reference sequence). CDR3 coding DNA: TGTGCCAGCAGCTTCCCCGGGACAGGGGGCTCCTATGGCTACACCTTC. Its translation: CASSFPGTGGSYGYTF. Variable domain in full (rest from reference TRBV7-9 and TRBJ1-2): DTGVSQNPRHKITKRGQNVTFRCDPISEHNRLYWYRQTLGQGPEFLTYFQNEAQLEKSRLLSDRFSAERPKGSFSTLEIQRTEQGDSAMYLCASSFPGTGGSYGYTFGSGTRLTVV.

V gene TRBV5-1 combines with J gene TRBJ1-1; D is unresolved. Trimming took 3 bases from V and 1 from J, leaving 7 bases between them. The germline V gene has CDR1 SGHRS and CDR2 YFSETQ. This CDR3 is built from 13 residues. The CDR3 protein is CASSSTPNTEAFF. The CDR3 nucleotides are TGCGCCAGCAGCTCCACTCCGAACACTGAAGCTTTCTTT.

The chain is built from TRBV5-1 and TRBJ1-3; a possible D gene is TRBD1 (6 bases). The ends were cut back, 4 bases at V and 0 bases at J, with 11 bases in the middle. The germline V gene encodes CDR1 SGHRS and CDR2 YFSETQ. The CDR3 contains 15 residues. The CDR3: CASSLQGSSGNTIYF. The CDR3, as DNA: TGCGCCAGCAGCCTACAGGGATCCTCTGGAAACACCATATATTTT.

The CDR3 coding sequence is TGTGCCAGTGCGATGGGACAGCCCATGAACACTGAAGCTTTCTTT. Translated: CASAMGQPMNTEAFF. The chain is built from TRBV19 and TRBJ1-1; 7 bases match TRBD1. Unmatched junction bases numbered 9, after V lost 8 bases and J lost 0 bases. Per the germline V gene, CDR1 is LNHDA and CDR2 is SQIVND (reference sequence). The CDR3 extends over 15 amino acids.

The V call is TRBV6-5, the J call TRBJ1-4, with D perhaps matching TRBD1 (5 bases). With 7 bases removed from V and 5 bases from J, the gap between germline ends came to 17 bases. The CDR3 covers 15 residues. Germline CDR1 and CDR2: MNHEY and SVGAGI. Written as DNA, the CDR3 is TGTGCCAGCATCACTTCCAGGGCCCCAAATGAAAAACTGTTTTTT. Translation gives CASITSRAPNEKLFF.

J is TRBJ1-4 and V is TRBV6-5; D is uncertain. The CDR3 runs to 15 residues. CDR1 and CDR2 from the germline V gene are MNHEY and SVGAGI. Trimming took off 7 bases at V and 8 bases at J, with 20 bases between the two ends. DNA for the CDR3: TGTGCCAGCACCAGAGACTTGGGTAACTCGGAAAAACTGTTTTTT. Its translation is CASTRDLGNSEKLFF.

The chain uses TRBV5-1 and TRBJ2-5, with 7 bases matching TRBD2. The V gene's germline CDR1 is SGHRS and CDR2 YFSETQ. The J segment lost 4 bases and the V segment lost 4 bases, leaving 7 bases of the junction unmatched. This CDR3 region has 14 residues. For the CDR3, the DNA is TGCGCCAGCAGCGGGGGAGGGATCTCAGAGACCCAGTACTTC. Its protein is CASSGGGISETQYF.

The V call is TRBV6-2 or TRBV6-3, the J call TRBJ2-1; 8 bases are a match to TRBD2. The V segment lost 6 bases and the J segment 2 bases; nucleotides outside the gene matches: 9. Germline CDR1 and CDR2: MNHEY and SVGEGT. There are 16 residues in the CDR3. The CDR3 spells CASSPPSGGTYNEQFF. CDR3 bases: TGTGCCAGCAGCCCCCCCAGCGGGGGCACCTACAATGAGCAGTTCTTC.

The CDR3 is CASSPKRGQGGYGYTF. CDR3 nucleotide sequence: TGTGCCAGCAGCCCTAAGCGGGGGCAGGGTGGCTATGGCTACACCTTC. The rearrangement joins TRBV7-8 to TRBJ1-2; D is possibly TRBD1 (6 bases). This CDR3 contains 16 residues. V was clipped by 5 bases and J by 4 bases, with 20 bases between them. Germline V gene data show CDR1 as SGHVS and CDR2 as FQNEAQ. The full variable domain, its missing parts supplied by reference TRBV7-8 and TRBJ1-2, is GAGVSQSPRYKVAKRGQDVALRCDPISGHVSLFWYQQALGQGPEFLTYFQNEAQLDKSGLPSDRFFAERPEGSVSTLKIQRTQQEDSAVYLCASSPKRGQGGYGYTFGSGTRLTVV.

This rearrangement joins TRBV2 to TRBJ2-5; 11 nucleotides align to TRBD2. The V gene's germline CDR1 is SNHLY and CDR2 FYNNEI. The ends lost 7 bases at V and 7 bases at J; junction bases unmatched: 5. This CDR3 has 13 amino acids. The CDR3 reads CASTGLAGGTQYF. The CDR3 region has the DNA TGTGCCAGCACAGGGCTAGCGGGAGGGACCCAGTACTTC.

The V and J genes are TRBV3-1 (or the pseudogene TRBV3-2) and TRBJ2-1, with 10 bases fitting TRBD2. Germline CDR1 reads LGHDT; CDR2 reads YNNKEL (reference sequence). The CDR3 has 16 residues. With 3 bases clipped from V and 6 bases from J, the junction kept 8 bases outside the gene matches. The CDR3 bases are TGTGCCAGCAGCCAGGCTAGCGGGGGCCTAAGCAATGAGCAGTTCTTC. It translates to CASSQASGGLSNEQFF.

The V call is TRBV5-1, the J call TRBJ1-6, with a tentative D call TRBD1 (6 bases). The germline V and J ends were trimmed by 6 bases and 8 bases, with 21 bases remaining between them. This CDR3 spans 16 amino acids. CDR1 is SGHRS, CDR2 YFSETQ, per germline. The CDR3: CASTFRAGTPDSPLHF. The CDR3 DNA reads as TGCGCCAGCACCTTCCGTGCCGGGACACCCGATTCACCCCTCCACTTT.

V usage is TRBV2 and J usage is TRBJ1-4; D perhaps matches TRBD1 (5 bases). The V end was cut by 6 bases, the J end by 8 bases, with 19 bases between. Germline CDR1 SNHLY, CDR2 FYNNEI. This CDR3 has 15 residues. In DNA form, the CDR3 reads TGTGCCAGCAGATCCCGGGGGAGGGTGCAAGAAAAACTGTTTTTT. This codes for CASRSRGRVQEKLFF.

DNA of the CDR3: TGCAGCGTTGGTTCCAGAACTAATGAAAAACTGTTTTTT. Encoded protein: CSVGSRTNEKLFF. The chain carries TRBV29-1 and TRBJ1-4; D not certain. Trimming took off 4 bases at V and 1 base at J, with 7 bases between the two ends. CDR1 SQVTM and CDR2 ANQGSEA come from the germline V gene. The CDR3 spans 13 residues.